The T cell receptor (beta chain) under discussion was sequenced for a study of control samples from healthy donors and cancer patients. Clones were read by immunoSEQ multiplex PCR, and TCRdb kept only the in-frame ones, dropping some. Among about 100,000 clones listed, 85% to 90% were seen once. The CDR3 consists of 14 residues. CDR1 and CDR2 (germline): SNHLY, FYNNEI. V lost 6 bases to trimming and J lost 2 bases, with 13 bases between them. V is TRBV2 and J is TRBJ2-5; the D is unclear. The sequence was collected from a man younger than 40 in good health. The sample comprised blood. CDR3 DNA: TGTGCCAGCAGGCAGTGGATTGATCAAGAGACCCAGTACTTC. This codes for CASRQWIDQETQYF.